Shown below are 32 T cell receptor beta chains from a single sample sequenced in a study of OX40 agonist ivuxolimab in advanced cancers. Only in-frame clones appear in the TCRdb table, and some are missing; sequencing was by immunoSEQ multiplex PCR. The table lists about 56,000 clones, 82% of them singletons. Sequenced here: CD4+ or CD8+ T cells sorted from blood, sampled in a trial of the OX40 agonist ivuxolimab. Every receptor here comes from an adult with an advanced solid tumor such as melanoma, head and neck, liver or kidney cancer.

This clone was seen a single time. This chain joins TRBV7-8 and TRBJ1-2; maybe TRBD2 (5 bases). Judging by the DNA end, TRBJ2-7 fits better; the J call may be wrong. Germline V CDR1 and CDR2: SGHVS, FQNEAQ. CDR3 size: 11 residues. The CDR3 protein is CASSIRGKQYF. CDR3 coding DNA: TGTGCCAGCAGCATCAGAGGGAAACAGTACTTC.

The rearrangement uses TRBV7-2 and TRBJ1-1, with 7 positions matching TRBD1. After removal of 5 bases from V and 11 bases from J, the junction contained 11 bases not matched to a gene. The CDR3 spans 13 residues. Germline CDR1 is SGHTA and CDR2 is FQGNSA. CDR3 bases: TGTGCCAGCAGCCCCCAGCGTCAGGGGGGGGCTTTCTTT. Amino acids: CASSPQRQGGAFF.

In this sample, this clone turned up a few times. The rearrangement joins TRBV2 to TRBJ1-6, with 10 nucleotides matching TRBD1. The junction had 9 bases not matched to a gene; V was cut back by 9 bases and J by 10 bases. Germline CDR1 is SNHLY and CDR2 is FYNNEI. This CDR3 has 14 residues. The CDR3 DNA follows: TGTGCCAGTGTCCGGGACAGGGGAGGCTCACCCCTCCACTTT. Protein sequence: CASVRDRGGSPLHF.

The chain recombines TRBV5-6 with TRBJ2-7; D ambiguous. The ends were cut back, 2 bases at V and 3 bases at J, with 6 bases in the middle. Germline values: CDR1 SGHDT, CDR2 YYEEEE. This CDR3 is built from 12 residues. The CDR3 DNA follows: TGTGCCAGCAGCTTATCCCGCTACGAGCAGTACTTC. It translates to CASSLSRYEQYF.

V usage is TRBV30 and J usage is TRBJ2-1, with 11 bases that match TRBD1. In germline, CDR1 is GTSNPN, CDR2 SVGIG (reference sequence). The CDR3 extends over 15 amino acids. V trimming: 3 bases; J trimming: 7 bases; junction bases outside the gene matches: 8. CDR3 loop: CAWSGPDRGLNEQFF. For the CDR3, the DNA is TGTGCCTGGAGCGGACCGGACAGGGGGCTTAATGAGCAGTTCTTC.

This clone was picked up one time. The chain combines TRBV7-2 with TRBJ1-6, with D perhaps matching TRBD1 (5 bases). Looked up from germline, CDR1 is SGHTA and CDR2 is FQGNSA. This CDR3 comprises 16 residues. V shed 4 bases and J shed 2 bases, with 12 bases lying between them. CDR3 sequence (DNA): TGTGCCAGCAGCTCTGAGCAGGACACCTATAATTCACCCCTCCACTTT. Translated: CASSSEQDTYNSPLHF.

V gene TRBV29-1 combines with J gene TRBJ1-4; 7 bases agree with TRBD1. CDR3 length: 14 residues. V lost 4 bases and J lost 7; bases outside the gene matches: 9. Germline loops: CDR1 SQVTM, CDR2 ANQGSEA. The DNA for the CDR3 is TGCAGCGTTGGTACAGGGGAAGCGGGTGAAAAACTGTTTTTT. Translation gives CSVGTGEAGEKLFF.

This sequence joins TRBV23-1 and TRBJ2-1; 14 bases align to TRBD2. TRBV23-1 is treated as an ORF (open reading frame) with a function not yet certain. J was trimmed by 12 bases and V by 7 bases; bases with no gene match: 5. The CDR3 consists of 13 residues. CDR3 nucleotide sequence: TGCGCCAGCACCGGGACTAGCGGGAGTGCGCAGTTCTTC. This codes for CASTGTSGSAQFF.

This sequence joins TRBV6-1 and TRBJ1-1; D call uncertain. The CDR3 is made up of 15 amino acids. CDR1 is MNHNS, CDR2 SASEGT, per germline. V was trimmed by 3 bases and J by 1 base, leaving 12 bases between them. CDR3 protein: CASSDPGLPNTEAFF. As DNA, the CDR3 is TGTGCCAGCAGTGACCCTGGCCTCCCGAACACTGAAGCTTTCTTT.

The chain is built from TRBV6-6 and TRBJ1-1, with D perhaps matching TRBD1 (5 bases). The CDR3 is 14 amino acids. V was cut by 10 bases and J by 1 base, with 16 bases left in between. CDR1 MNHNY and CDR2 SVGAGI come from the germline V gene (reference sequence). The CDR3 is CATGRGAQNTEAFF. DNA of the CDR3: TGTGCCACCGGTCGTGGGGCCCAGAACACTGAAGCTTTCTTT.

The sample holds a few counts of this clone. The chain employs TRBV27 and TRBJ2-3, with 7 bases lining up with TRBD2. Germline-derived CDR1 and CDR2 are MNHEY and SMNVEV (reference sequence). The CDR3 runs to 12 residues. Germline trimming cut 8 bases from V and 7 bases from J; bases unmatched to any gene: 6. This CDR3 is CASGGGSYTQYF. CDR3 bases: TGTGCCAGCGGGGGGGGGTCGTATACGCAGTATTTT.

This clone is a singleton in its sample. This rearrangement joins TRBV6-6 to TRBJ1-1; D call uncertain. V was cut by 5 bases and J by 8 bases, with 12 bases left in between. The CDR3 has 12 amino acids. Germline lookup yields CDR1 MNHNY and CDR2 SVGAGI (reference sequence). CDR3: CASSQSGREAFF. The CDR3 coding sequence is TGTGCCAGCAGTCAATCTGGACGGGAAGCTTTCTTT.

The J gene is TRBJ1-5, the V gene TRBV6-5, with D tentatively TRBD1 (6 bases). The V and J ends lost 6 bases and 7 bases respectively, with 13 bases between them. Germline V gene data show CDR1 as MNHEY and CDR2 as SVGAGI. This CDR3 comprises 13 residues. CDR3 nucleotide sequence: TGTGCCAGCAGACAGGGTGAGGGACAGCCCCAGCATTTT. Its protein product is CASRQGEGQPQHF.

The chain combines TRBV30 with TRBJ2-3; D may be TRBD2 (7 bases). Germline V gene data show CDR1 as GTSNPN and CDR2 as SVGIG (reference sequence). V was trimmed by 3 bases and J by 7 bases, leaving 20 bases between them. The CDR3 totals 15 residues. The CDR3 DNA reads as TGTGCCTGGAGCTCCGGGCTAGGGGGGGCCTATACGCAGTATTTT. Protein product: CAWSSGLGGAYTQYF. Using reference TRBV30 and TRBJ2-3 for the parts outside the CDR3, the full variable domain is SQTIHQWPATLVQPVGSPLSLECTVEGTSNPNLYWYRQAAGRGLQLLFYSVGIGQISSEVPQNLSASRPQDRQFILSSKKLLLSDSGFYLCAWSSGLGGAYTQYFGPGTRLTVL.

CDR3: CASSPDAEKLFF. The CDR3 DNA reads as TGTGCCAGCAGCCCCGACGCCGAAAAACTGTTTTTT. The chain links TRBV28 to TRBJ1-4; D remains unclear. Looked up from germline, CDR1 is MDHEN and CDR2 is SYDVKM. Deletions cut 6 bases from V and 8 bases from J, with 10 bases between. CDR3 length: 12 residues.

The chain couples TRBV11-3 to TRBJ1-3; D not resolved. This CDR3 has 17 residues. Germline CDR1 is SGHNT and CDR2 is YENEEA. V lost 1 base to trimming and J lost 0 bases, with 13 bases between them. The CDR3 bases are TGTGCCAGCAGCTTAGGCCCCCCCGGAAACTCTGGAAACACCATATATTTT. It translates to CASSLGPPGNSGNTIYF.

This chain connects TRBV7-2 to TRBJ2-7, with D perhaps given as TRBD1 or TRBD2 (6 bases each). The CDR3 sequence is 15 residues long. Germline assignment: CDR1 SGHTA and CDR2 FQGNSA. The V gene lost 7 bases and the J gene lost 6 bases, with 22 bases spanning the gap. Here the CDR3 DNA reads TGTGCCAGCACCACAGTGGGGGGCCCGGGTGCCGAGCAGTACTTC. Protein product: CASTTVGGPGAEQYF. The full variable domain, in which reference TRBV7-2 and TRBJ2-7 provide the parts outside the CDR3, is GAGVSQSPSNKVTEKGKDVELRCDPISGHTALYWYRQSLGQGLEFLIYFQGNSAPDKSGLPSDRFSAERTGGSVSTLTIQRTQQEDSAVYLCASTTVGGPGAEQYFGPGTRLTVT.

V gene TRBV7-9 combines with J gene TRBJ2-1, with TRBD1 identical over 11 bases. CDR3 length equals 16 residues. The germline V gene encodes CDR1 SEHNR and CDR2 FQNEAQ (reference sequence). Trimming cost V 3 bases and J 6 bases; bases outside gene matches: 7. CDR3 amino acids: CASSFYAGTGGNEQFF. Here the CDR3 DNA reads TGTGCCAGCAGCTTCTACGCCGGGACAGGGGGCAATGAGCAGTTCTTC.

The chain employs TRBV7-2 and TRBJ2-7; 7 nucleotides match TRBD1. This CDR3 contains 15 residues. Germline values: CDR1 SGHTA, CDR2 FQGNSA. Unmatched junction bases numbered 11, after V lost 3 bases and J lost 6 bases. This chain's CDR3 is CASSFRSTGDAEQYF. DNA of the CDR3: TGTGCCAGCAGCTTCAGGTCTACAGGGGATGCCGAGCAGTACTTC.

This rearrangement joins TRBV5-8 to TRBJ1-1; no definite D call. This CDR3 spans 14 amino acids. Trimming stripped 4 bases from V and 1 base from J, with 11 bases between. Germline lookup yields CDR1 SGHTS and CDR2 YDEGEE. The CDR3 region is CASSLDTSNTEAFF. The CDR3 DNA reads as TGTGCCAGCAGCCTAGACACCTCGAACACTGAAGCTTTCTTT.

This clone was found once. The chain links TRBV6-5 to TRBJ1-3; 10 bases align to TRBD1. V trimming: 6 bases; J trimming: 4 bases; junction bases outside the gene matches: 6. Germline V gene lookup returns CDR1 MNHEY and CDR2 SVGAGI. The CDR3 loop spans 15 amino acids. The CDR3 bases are TGTGCCAGCAGAGACAGGGGGCTGTCAGGAAACACCATATATTTT. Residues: CASRDRGLSGNTIYF.

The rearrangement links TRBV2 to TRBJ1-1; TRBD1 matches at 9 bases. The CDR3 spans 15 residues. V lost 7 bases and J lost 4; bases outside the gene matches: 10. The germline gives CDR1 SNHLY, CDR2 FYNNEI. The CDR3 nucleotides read TGTGCCAGCACTCTAAGCGCGACAGGGGGCACTGAAGCTTTCTTT. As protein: CASTLSATGGTEAFF.

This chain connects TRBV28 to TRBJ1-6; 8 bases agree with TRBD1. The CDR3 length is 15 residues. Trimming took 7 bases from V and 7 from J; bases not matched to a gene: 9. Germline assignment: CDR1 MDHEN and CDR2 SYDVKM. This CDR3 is CASTYQDRVNSPLHF. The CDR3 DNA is TGTGCCAGCACCTATCAGGACAGGGTGAATTCACCCCTCCACTTT. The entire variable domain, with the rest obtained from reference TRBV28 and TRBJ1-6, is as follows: DVKVTQSSRYLVKRTGEKVFLECVQDMDHENMFWYRQDPGLGLRLIYFSYDVKMKEKGDIPEGYSVSREKKERFSLILESASTNQTSMYLCASTYQDRVNSPLHFGNGTRLTVT.

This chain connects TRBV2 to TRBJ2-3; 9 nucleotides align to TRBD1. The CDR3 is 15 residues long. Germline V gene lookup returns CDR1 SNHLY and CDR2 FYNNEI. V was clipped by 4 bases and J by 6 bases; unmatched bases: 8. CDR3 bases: TGTGCCAGCAGTGCGCGGACAGGGGTTCAGGATACGCAGTATTTT. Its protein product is CASSARTGVQDTQYF.

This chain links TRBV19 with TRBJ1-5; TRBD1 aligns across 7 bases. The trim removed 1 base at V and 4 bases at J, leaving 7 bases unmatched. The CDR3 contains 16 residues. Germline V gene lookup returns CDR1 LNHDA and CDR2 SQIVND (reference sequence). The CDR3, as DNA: TGTGCCAGTAGTATAGTTCCGACAGGGCGTAATCAGCCCCAGCATTTT. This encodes CASSIVPTGRNQPQHF.

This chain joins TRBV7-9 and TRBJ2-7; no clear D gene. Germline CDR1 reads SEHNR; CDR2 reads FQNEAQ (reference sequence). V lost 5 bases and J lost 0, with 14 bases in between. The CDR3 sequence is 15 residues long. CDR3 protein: CASSQEQYGSYEQYF. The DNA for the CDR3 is TGTGCCAGCAGCCAAGAGCAATACGGCTCCTACGAGCAGTACTTC. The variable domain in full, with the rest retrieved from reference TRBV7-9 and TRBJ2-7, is DTGVSQNPRHKITKRGQNVTFRCDPISEHNRLYWYRQTLGQGPEFLTYFQNEAQLEKSRLLSDRFSAERPKGSFSTLEIQRTEQGDSAMYLCASSQEQYGSYEQYFGPGTRLTVT.

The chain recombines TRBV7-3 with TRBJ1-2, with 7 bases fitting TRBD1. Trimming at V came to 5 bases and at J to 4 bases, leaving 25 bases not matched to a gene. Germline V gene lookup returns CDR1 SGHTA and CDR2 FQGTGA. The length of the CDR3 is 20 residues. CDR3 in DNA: TGTGCCAGCAGCACCCAAGCCCAGTTCCGGGACAGTAGCGGTTCCTATGGCTACACCTTC. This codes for CASSTQAQFRDSSGSYGYTF.

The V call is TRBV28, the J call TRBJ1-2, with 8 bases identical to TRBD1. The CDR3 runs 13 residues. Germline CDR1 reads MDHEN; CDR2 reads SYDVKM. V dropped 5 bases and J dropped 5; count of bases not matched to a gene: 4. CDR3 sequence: CASSRTGLYGYTF. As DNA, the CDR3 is TGTGCCAGCAGTCGGACAGGGCTTTATGGCTACACCTTC.

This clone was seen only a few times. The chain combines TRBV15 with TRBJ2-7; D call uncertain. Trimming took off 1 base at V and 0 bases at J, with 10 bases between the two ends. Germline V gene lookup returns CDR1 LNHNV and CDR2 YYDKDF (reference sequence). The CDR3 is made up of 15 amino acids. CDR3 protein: CATSRAQVSSYEQYF. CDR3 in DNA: TGTGCCACCAGCAGAGCCCAGGTGAGCTCCTACGAGCAGTACTTC.

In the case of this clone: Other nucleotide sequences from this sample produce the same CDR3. The CDR3 protein is CASSRARGASYEQYF. CDR3 sequence (DNA): TGTGCCAGCAGTAGGGCCAGGGGGGCCTCCTACGAGCAGTACTTC. The chain joins TRBV6-5 to TRBJ2-7, with D possibly TRBD1 on 7 matching bases. The CDR3 length is 15 residues. From germline, CDR1 is MNHEY and CDR2 SVGAGI. V lost 5 bases and J 0 bases, leaving 14 bases between the germline ends.

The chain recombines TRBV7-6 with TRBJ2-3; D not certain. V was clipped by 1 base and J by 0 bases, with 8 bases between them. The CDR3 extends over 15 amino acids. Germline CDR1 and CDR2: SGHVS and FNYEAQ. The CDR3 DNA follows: TGTGCCAGCAGCTTAGGGCTTTTCAGCACAGATACGCAGTATTTT. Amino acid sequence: CASSLGLFSTDTQYF.

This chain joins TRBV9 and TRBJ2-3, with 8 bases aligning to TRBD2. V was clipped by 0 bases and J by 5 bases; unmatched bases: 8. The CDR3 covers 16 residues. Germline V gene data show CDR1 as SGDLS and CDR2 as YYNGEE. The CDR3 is CASSVDPGRAGDTQYF. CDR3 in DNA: TGTGCCAGCAGCGTAGATCCCGGGAGGGCAGGAGATACGCAGTATTTT.